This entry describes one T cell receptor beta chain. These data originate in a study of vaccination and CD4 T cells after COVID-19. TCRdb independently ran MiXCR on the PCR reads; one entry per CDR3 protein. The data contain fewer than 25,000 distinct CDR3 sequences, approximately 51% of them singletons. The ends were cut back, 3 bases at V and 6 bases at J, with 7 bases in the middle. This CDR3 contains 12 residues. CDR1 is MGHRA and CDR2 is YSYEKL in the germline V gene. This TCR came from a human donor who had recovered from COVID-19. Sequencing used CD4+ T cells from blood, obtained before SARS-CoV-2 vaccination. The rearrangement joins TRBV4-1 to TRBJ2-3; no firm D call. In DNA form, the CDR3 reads TGCGCCAGCAGCCACCCGTTGGATACGCAGTATTTT. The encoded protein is CASSHPLDTQYF.